Sequencing of this TCR beta chain was carried out in a study of cytomegalovirus exposure and HLA in healthy donors. The PCR was carried out with 60 Vbeta primers and 13 Jbeta primers. Here immunoSEQ multiplex PCR was the method, and the copy in TCRdb shows in-frame clones only, minus some. The sample records some 120,000 clones, around four fifths being singletons. The study's findings and limits: The records held CMV serostatus as the only immune exposure information.

Concerning this clone: Its antigen is as yet unknown.

This CDR3 has 17 residues. V dropped 1 base and J dropped 6; count of bases not matched to a gene: 8. Germline V gives CDR1 MDHEN, CDR2 SYDVKM. The rearrangement uses TRBV28 and TRBJ2-3; 12 nucleotides align to TRBD1. The sequenced sample consisted of PBMCs. The TCR comes from a male donor in good health and CMV-seropositive. The CDR3 DNA reads TGTGCCAGCAGTTTATTTGGGACAGGGGGCGCGTGGGATACGCAGTATTTT. Its protein product is CASSLFGTGGAWDTQYF.